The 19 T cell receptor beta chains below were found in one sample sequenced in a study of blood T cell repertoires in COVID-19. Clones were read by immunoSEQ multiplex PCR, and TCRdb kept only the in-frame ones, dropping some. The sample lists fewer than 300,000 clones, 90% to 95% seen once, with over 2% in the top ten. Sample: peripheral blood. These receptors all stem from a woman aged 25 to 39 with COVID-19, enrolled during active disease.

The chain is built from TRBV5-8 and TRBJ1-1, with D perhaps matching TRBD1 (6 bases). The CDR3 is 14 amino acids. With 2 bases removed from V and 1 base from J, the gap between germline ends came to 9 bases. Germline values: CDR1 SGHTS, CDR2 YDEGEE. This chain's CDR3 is CASSFVRGNTEAFF. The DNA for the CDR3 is TGTGCCAGCAGCTTTGTCAGGGGGAACACTGAAGCTTTCTTT.

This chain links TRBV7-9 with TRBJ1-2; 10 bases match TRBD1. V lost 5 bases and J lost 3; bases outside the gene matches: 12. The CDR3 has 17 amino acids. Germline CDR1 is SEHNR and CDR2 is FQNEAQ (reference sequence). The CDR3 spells CASSPYGTGALDYGYTF. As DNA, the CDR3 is TGTGCCAGCAGCCCCTATGGGACAGGGGCCCTGGACTATGGCTACACCTTC. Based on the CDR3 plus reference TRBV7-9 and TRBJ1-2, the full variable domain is DTGVSQNPRHKITKRGQNVTFRCDPISEHNRLYWYRQTLGQGPEFLTYFQNEAQLEKSRLLSDRFSAERPKGSFSTLEIQRTEQGDSAMYLCASSPYGTGALDYGYTFGSGTRLTVV.

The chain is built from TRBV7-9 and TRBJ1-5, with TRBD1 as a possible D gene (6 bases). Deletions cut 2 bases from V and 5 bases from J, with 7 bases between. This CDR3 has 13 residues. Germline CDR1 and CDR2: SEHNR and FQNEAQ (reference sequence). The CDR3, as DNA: TGTGCCAGCAGCTTAACAGGGTATCAGCCCCAGCATTTT. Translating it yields CASSLTGYQPQHF.

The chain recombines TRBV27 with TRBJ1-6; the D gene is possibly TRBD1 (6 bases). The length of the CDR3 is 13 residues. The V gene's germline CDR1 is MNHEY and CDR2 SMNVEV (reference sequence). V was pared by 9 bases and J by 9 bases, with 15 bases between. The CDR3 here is CASRAGVGSPLHF. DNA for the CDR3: TGTGCCAGTCGCGCAGGGGTGGGTTCACCCCTCCACTTT.

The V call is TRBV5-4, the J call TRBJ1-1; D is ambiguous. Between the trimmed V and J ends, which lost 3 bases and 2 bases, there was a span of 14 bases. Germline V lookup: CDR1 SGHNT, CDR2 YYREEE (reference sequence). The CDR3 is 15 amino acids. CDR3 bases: TGTGCCAGCAGCTCAACGGGTGGCCCCAACACTGAAGCTTTCTTT. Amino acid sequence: CASSSTGGPNTEAFF. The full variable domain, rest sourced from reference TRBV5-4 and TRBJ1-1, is ETGVTQSPTHLIKTRGQQVTLRCSSQSGHNTVSWYQQALGQGPQFIFQYYREEENGRGNFPPRFSGLQFPNYSSELNVNALELDDSALYLCASSSTGGPNTEAFFGQGTRLTVV.

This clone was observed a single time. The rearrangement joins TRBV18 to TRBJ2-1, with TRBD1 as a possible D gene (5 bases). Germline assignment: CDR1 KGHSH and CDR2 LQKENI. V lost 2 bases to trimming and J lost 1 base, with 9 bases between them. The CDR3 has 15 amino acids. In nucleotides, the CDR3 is TGTGCCAGCTCACCATCCAGGGAATCCTACAATGAGCAGTTCTTC. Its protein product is CASSPSRESYNEQFF.

The DNA for the CDR3 is TGTGCCAGCAGCAACGGACTCAGCACAGATACGCAGTATTTT. It specifies CASSNGLSTDTQYF. The chain has TRBV11-2 and TRBJ2-3, with D possibly TRBD2 on 5 matching bases. This CDR3 spans 14 amino acids. Deletions cut 5 bases from V and 0 bases from J, with 9 bases between. CDR1 and CDR2 from the germline V gene are SGHAT and FQNNGV.

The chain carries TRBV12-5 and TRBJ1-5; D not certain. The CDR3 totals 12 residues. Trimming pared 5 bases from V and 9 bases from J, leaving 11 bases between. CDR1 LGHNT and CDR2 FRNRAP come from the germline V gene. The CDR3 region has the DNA TGTGCTAGTGGTCCTCGACTTGGGCCCCAGCATTTT. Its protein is CASGPRLGPQHF. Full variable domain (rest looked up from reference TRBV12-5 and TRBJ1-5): DARVTQTPRHKVTEMGQEVTMRCQPILGHNTVFWYRQTMMQGLELLAYFRNRAPLDDSGMPKDRFSAEMPDATLATLKIQPSEPRDSAVYFCASGPRLGPQHFGDGTRLSIL.

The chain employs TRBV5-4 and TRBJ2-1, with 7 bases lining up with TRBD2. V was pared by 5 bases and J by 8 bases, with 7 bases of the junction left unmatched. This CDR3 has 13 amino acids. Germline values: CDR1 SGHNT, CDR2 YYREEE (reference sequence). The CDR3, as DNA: TGTGCCAGCAGTTCGGGGGAGGGGTATGAGCAGTTCTTC. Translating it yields CASSSGEGYEQFF.

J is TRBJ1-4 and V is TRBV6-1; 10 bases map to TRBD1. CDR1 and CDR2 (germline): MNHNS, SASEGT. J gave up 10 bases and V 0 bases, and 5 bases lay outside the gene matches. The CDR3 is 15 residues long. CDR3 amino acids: CASSEASDRGRKLFF. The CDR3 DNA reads TGTGCCAGCAGTGAAGCCTCGGACAGGGGGAGAAAACTGTTTTTT.

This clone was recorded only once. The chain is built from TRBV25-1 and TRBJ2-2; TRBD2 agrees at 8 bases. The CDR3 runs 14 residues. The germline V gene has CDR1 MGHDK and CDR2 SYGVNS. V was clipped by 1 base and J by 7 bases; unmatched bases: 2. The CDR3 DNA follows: TGTGCCAGCAGTGAATTCGGGAGGGGCGGGGAGCTGTTTTTT. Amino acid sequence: CASSEFGRGGELFF.

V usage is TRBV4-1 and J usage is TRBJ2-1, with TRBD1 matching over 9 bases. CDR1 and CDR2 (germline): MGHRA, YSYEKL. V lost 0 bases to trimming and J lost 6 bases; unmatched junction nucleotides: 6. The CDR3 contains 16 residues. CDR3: CASSQDLGQGGNEQFF. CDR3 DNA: TGCGCCAGCAGCCAAGATTTGGGACAGGGCGGCAATGAGCAGTTCTTC.

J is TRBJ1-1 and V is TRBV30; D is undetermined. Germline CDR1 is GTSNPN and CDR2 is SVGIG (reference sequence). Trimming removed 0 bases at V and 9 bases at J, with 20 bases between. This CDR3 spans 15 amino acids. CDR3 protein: CAWSVPGKRPSKAFF. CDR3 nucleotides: TGTGCCTGGAGTGTCCCGGGGAAAAGGCCAAGTAAAGCTTTCTTT.

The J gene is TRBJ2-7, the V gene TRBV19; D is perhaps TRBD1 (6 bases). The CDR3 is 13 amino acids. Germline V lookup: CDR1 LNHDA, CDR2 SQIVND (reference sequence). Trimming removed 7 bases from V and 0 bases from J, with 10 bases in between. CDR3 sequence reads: CASTSQGSYEQYF. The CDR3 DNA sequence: TGTGCCAGTACATCACAGGGCTCCTACGAGCAGTACTTC.

The CDR3 region has the DNA TGTGCCAGCAGCTCTACAGGGAAAGGAAAGACTGAAGCTTTCTTT. Encoded protein: CASSSTGKGKTEAFF. The rearrangement uses TRBV7-9 and TRBJ1-1, with a weak D call TRBD1 (6 bases). Germline CDR1 is SEHNR and CDR2 is FQNEAQ (reference sequence). The CDR3 has 15 residues. V dropped 4 bases and J dropped 5 bases, with 17 bases sitting between them.

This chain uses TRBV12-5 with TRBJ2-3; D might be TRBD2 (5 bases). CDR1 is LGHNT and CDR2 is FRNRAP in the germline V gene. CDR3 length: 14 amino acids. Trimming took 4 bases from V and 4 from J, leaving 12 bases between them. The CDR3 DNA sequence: TGTGCTAGTGGTTCTAACCCGAGGGCAGATACGCAGTATTTT. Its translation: CASGSNPRADTQYF. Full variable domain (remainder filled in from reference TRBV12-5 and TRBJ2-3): DARVTQTPRHKVTEMGQEVTMRCQPILGHNTVFWYRQTMMQGLELLAYFRNRAPLDDSGMPKDRFSAEMPDATLATLKIQPSEPRDSAVYFCASGSNPRADTQYFGPGTRLTVL.

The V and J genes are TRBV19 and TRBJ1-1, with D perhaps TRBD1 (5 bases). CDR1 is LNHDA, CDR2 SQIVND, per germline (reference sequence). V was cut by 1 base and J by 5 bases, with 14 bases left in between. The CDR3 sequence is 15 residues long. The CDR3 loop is CASSIGSRGRTEAFF. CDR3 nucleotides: TGTGCCAGTAGTATAGGTTCGCGGGGCCGGACTGAAGCTTTCTTT.

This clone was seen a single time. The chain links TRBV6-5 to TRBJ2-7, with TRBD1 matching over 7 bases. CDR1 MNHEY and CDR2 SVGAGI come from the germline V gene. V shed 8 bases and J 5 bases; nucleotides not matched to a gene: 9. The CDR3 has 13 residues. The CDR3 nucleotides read TGTGCCAGCCCCGGGTCTCAGGGGGACGAGCAGTACTTC. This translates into CASPGSQGDEQYF.

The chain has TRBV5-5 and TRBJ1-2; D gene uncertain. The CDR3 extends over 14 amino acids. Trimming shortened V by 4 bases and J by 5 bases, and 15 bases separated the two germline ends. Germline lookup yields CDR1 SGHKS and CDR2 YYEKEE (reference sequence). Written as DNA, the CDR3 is TGTGCCAGCAGCCCCGCGAGCGGAGGTTATGGCTACACCTTC. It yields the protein CASSPASGGYGYTF.